The clone carrying this T cell receptor beta chain has a handful of counts. Antigen specificity is unknown. The PCR ran on 60 Vbeta and 13 Jbeta primers. The protocol was immunoSEQ multiplex PCR, while the TCRdb copy is restricted to in-frame clones and leaves out a portion. The repertoire includes approximately 150,000 clones, roughly 75% of them detected once, and over 2.5% sits in the top ten. The data were obtained in a study of cytomegalovirus exposure and HLA in healthy donors. The wider study: Findings of an earlier analysis included over 95 million unique TCR beta sequences from roughly 200 million T cells. Study conclusions and caveats: In terms of immune exposure information, only CMV serostatus was available. More than 150 TCR beta chains were listed as cytomegalovirus-associated. Accurate prediction of HLA-A and HLA-B alleles (for most subjects) was reportedly achieved from TCR beta sequences.

Unmatched junction bases numbered 8, after V lost 0 bases and J lost 5 bases. The CDR3 has 17 residues. This TCR came from a female donor in good health and CMV-seronegative. The rearrangement joins TRBV5-3 to TRBJ2-5; TRBD2 agrees at 12 bases. TRBV5-3 is classed as an ORF, of uncertain function. Sequencing was carried out using PBMCs. As DNA, the CDR3 is TGTGCCAGAAGCTTGGGACTAGCGGGAGAGCCGCGTGAGACCCAGTACTTC. This encodes CARSLGLAGEPRETQYF.